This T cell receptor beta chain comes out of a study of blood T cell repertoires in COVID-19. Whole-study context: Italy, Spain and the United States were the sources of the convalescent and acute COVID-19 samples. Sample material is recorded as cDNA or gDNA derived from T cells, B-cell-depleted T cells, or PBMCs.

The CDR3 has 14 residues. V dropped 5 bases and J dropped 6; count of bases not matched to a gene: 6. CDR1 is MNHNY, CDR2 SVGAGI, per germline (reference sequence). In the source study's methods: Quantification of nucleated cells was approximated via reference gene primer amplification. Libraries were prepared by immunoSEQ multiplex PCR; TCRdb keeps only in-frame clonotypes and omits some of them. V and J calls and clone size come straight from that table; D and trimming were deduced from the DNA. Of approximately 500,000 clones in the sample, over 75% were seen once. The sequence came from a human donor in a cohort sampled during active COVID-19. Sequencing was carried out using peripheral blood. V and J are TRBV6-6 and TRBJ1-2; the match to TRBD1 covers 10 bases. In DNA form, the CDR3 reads TGTGCCAGCAGTAGGATCGACAGGGGGCATGGCTACACCTTC. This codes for CASSRIDRGHGYTF.